This is a list of T cell receptor beta chains from one sample in a study of blood T cell repertoires in COVID-19. TCRdb's table, derived via immunoSEQ multiplex PCR, lists solely in-frame clones and lacks some. In the table there are 400,000 to 550,000 clones, 70% to 90% of which are singletons. The specimen was PBMCs or T cells enriched from blood (not recorded which). The receptors were sampled from a woman between 18 and 29 years old with acute COVID-19. Each CDR3 is given without its conserved first and last residue. Each record gives: J gene, V gene, CDR3 protein.

TRBJ2-3 | TRBV19 | ASSKLAGGTDTQY
TRBJ1-1 | TRBV6-5 | ASSYDMNTEAF
TRBJ2-2 | TRBV7-9 | ASSLLAVNTGELF
TRBJ2-7 | TRBV10-3 | AINPGTSNHEQY
TRBJ1-5 | TRBV18 | ASSPSGTGINQPQH
TRBJ2-7 | TRBV5-1 | ASSLGTGYFDEQY
TRBJ2-2 | TRBV19 | ASSTTGGKTGELF
TRBJ1-1 | TRBV7-9 | ASSLGQGSTEAF
TRBJ2-1 | TRBV7-9 | ASSPQGWDEQF
TRBJ2-1 | TRBV29-1 | SVERGRDYNEQF
TRBJ2-7 | TRBV4-3 | ASSQVFGGIPYEQY
TRBJ1-1 | TRBV6-6 | ASSHSGTAMNTEAF
TRBJ1-4 | TRBV3-1/TRBV3-2 | ASSLDRLGEKLF
TRBJ2-2 | TRBV13 | ASSVGQRTGELF
TRBJ1-5 | TRBV10-3 | AISGTDRVQPQH
TRBJ2-1 | TRBV2 | ASRGDSYNEQF
TRBJ1-1 | TRBV2 | ASGQSDTEAF
TRBJ1-1 | TRBV7-9 | ASSKGVQGVTEAF
TRBJ1-2 | TRBV6-5 | ASSYGGDSGYT